The rows below give T cell receptor beta chains drawn from one sample of a study of blood T cell repertoires in COVID-19. TCRdb keeps only in-frame clones here, not all; method: immunoSEQ multiplex PCR. Here the sample spans around 320,000 clones, nearly 90% being singletons. The sample consisted of PBMCs or T cells enriched from blood (not recorded which). These receptors were taken from a woman between 18 and 30 years old with acute COVID-19. The CDR3 runs from the conserved cysteine through the conserved F or W. Fields, in order: D gene, J gene, V gene, CDR3 DNA, CDR3 protein. D genes are given only for firm matches.

>TRBD1|TRBJ1-1|TRBV3-1/TRBV3-2
TGTGCCAGCAGCCCCGGGACAGGCTTTGAAGCTTTCTTT
CASSPGTGFEAFF
>TRBD1|TRBJ2-2|TRBV28
TGTGCCAGCAGTTTATGGGCGGACAGGGGAGGCACCGGGGAGCTGTTTTTT
CASSLWADRGGTGELFF
>.|TRBJ1-2|TRBV4-2
TGTGCCAGCAGCCAAGATCACGAACAGCCCAATGGCTACACCTTC
CASSQDHEQPNGYTF
>TRBD2|TRBJ2-3|TRBV10-3
TGTGCCTCTACCCGGGGGGCCCTAGCGGGCTACACAGATACGCAGTATTTT
CASTRGALAGYTDTQYF
>TRBD1|TRBJ1-1|TRBV14
TGTGCCAGCAGCCAAGTAGGGGGCGAAGGCACTGAAGCTTTCTTT
CASSQVGGEGTEAFF
>.|TRBJ1-4|TRBV7-2
TGTGCCAGCAGCCCCCAGGGGGAAAAACTGTTTTTT
CASSPQGEKLFF
>.|TRBJ2-1|TRBV9
TGTGCCAGCAGCGTAGCCCCTGGACTCGCGGGGGAGCAGTTCTTC
CASSVAPGLAGEQFF
>.|TRBJ1-6|TRBV28
TGTGCCAGCAGTTTGAAGCGTATGTGGGACACTAATTCACCCCTCCACTTT
CASSLKRMWDTNSPLHF
>TRBD1|TRBJ2-2|TRBV9
TGTGCCAGCAGCGCCGCTCCGAAGGGGGCTTACGGGGAGCTGTTTTTT
CASSAAPKGAYGELFF
>.|TRBJ1-5|TRBV6-5
TGTGCCAGCGGCCCCGGGGGTCAGCCCCAGCATTTT
CASGPGGQPQHF
>.|TRBJ2-1|TRBV5-1
TGCGCCAGCAGCTTGGGAGACAGCGATGGTAGGAATGAGCAGTTCTTC
CASSLGDSDGRNEQFF
>.|TRBJ1-1|TRBV5-1
TGCGCCAGCAGCTTGGATAATTCTCCGGGGAAGGCTTTCTTT
CASSLDNSPGKAFF
>TRBD1|TRBJ2-2|TRBV19
TGTGCCAGTAGTGTGGGACAGGGAAACTACCTGAACACCGGGGAGCTGTTTTTT
CASSVGQGNYLNTGELFF
>.|TRBJ2-4|TRBV6-5
TGTGCCAGCCGGGACTTCGAGCACATTCAGTACTTC
CASRDFEHIQYF
>.|TRBJ1-3|TRBV28
TGTGCCAGCGGCCCCTCTGGAAACACCATATATTTT
CASGPSGNTIYF